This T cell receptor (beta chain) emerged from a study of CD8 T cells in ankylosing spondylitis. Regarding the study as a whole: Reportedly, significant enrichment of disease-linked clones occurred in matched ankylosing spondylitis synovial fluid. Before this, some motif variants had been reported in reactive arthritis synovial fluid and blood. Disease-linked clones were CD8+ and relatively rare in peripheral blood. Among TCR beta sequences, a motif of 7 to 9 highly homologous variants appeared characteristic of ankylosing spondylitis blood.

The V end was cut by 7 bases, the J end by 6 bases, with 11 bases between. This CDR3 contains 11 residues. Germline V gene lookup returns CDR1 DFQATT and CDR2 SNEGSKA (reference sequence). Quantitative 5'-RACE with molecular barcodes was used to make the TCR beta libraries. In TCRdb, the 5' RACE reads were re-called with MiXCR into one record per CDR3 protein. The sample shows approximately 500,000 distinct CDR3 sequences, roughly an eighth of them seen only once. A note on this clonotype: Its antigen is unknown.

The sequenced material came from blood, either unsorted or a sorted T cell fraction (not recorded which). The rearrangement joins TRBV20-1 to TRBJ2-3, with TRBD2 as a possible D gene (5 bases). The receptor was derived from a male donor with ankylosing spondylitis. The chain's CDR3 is CSGYGEDTQYF. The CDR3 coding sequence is TGCAGTGGGTACGGGGAGGATACGCAGTATTTT.